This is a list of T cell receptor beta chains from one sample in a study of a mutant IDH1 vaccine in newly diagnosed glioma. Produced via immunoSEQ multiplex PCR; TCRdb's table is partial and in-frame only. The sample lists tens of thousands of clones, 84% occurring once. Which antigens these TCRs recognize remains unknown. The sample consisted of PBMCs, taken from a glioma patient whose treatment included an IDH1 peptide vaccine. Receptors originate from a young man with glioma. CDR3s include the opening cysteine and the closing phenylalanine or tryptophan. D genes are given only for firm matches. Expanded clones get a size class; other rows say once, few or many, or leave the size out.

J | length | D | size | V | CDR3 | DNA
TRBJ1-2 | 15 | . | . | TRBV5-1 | CASSFNRDTSYGYTF | TGCGCCAGCAGCTTCAACCGGGACACGTCCTATGGCTACACCTTC
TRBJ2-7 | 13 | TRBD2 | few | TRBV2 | CASSFSREYEQYF | TGTGCCAGCAGCTTCTCGCGGGAGTACGAGCAGTACTTC
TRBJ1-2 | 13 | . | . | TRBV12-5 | CASASDGNYGYTF | TGTGCTAGTGCCTCCGACGGTAACTATGGCTACACCTTC
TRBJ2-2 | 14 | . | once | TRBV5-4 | CASSLTGNTGELFF | TGTGCCAGCAGCCTAACAGGGAACACCGGGGAGCTGTTTTTT
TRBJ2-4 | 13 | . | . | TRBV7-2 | CASSSYTLSIQYF | TGTGCCAGCAGCTCCTATACACTTAGCATTCAGTACTTC
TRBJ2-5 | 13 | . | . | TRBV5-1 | CASSFGGEETQYF | TGCGCCAGCAGCTTCGGTGGCGAAGAGACCCAGTACTTC
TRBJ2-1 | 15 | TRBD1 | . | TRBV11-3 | CASSSQGSSYNEQFF | TGTGCCAGCAGCTCACAGGGGAGCTCCTACAATGAGCAGTTCTTC
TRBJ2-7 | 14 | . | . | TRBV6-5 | CASSWPGLSYEQYF | TGTGCCAGCAGTTGGCCGGGACTTTCCTACGAGCAGTACTTC
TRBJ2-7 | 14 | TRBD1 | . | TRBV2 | CASIRDRADREQYF | TGTGCCAGCATTCGCGACAGGGCCGATCGGGAGCAGTACTTC
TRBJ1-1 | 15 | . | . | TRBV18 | CASSSRTALNTEAFF | TGTGCCAGCTCATCGAGGACAGCCCTAAACACTGAAGCTTTCTTT
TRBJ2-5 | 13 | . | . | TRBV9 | CASSATDQETQYF | TGTGCCAGCAGCGCGACAGACCAAGAGACCCAGTACTTC
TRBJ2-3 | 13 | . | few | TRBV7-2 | CASSLVGPDTQYF | TGTGCCAGCAGCTTAGTCGGCCCAGATACGCAGTATTTT
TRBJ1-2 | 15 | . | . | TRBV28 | CASRTGADTFYGYTF | TGTGCCAGCAGGACTGGGGCAGATACATTCTATGGCTACACCTTC
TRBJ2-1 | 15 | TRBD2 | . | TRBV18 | CASSTSAGWEGEQFF | TGTGCCAGCTCAACATCAGCGGGATGGGAGGGAGAGCAGTTCTTC
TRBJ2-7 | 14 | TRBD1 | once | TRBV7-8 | CASSLRQGAGEQYF | TGTGCCAGCAGCCTAAGACAGGGGGCTGGGGAGCAGTACTTC
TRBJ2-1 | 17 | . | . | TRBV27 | CASGLDLLTGLYNEQFF | TGTGCCAGCGGGCTGGACTTATTAACGGGTCTTTACAATGAGCAGTTCTTC
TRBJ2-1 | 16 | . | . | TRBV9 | CASSGTDRLSYNEQFF | TGTGCCAGCAGCGGAACGGACAGACTCTCCTACAATGAGCAGTTCTTC
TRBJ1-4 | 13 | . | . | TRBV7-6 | CASSLITEEKLFF | TGTGCCAGCAGCTTAATTACTGAGGAAAAACTGTTTTTT
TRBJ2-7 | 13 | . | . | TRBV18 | CASSPRDQREQYF | TGTGCCAGCTCACCAAGGGACCAGAGGGAGCAGTACTTC
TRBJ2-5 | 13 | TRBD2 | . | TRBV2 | CASTAGVMETQYF | TGTGCCAGCACCGCGGGAGTGATGGAGACCCAGTACTTC
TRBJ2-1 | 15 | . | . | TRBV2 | CASSRDGKTYNEQFF | TGTGCCAGCAGCCGGGACGGGAAAACCTACAATGAGCAGTTCTTC
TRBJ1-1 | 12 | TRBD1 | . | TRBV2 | CASSSDRTEAFF | TGTGCCAGCAGTTCGGACAGGACCGAAGCTTTCTTT
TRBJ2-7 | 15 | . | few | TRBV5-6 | CASSLGSSRLMEQYF | TGTGCCAGCAGCTTGGGGAGCAGCCGTCTGATGGAGCAGTACTTC
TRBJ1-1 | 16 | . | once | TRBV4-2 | CASSQDIGSRDTEAFF | TGTGCCAGCAGCCAAGATATAGGGAGTAGGGACACTGAAGCTTTCTTT
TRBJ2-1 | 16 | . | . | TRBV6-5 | CASSYVSGGSYNEQFF | TGTGCCAGCAGTTACGTAAGCGGCGGCTCCTACAATGAGCAGTTCTTC
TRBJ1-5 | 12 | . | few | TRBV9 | CASGGGYQPQHF | TGTGCCAGCGGGGGGGGTTACCAGCCCCAGCATTTT
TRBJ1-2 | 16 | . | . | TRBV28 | CASSLASGGDLRGYTF | TGTGCCAGCAGTTTAGCGAGTGGAGGGGACTTGCGAGGCTACACCTTC
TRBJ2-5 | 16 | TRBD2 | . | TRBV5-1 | CASSLGLAVGQETQYF | TGCGCCAGCAGCTTGGGGCTAGCGGTGGGCCAAGAGACCCAGTACTTC
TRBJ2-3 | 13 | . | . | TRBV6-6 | CASSYSYPDTQYF | TGTGCCAGCAGTTACTCGTACCCAGATACGCAGTATTTT
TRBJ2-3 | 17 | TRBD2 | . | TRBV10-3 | CAISESQRDPSTDTQYF | TGTGCCATCAGTGAGTCCCAGCGGGACCCCAGCACAGATACGCAGTATTTT
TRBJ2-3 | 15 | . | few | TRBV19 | CASSASLARTDTQYF | TGTGCCAGTAGTGCCTCCCTGGCTCGCACAGATACGCAGTATTTT